These 24 T cell receptor beta chains were sequenced from one sample in a study of CD8+ T cells in alopecia areata. The treatment: oral pan-JAK inhibitor, 5-10 mg twice daily. Extracted from the samples, RNA was reverse transcribed into cDNA to serve as the sequencing template. Clones were sequenced by immunoSEQ multiplex PCR, and TCRdb holds only the in-frame ones, with some missing. The table lists about 210,000 clones, 55% to 70% of them singletons. The source was CD4+ T cells sorted from blood, collected at week 4, from a patient treated with tofacitinib. These receptors were obtained from a human donor with alopecia areata.

To note about this clone: At the DNA level, this CDR3 is encoded by other sequences in the same sample as well. The gene calls are TRBV29-1 and TRBJ2-3, with TRBD2 identical over 7 bases. Germline CDR1 SQVTM, CDR2 ANQGSEA. The CDR3 runs 13 residues. V lost 3 bases to trimming and J lost 2 bases; unmatched junction nucleotides: 2. CDR3 protein: CSVERGYTDTQYF. DNA for the CDR3: TGCAGCGTTGAGCGGGGGTACACAGATACGCAGTATTTT.

The chain employs TRBV29-1 and TRBJ2-5; D may be TRBD1 (5 bases). Trimming removed 2 bases at V and 4 bases at J, with 8 bases between. Germline V CDR1 and CDR2: SQVTM, ANQGSEA. The CDR3 sequence is 12 residues long. The CDR3 DNA reads TGCAGCGTTGAATGGCAGGGAGAGACCCAGTACTTC. The encoded protein is CSVEWQGETQYF.

The genes are TRBV30 and TRBJ1-1, with D unresolved. CDR1 is GTSNPN and CDR2 is SVGIG in the germline V gene (reference sequence). V was trimmed by 6 bases and J by 0 bases, leaving 11 bases between them. This CDR3 contains 13 residues. The CDR3 loop reads CACAARMNTEAFF. The CDR3 nucleotides are TGTGCCTGTGCCGCGAGGATGAACACTGAAGCTTTCTTT.

This clone was recorded a few times. V usage is TRBV5-1 and J usage is TRBJ1-2; D unresolved. Germline CDR1 reads SGHRS; CDR2 reads YFSETQ. The ends were cut back, 7 bases at V and 1 base at J, with 8 bases in the middle. The CDR3 is 12 residues long. This CDR3 reads CASAEDNYGYTF. CDR3 sequence (DNA): TGCGCCAGCGCTGAGGATAACTATGGCTACACCTTC.

This clone occurred a few times. V is TRBV29-1 and J is TRBJ2-5; 9 bases map to TRBD1. J gave up 7 bases and V 4 bases, and 10 bases lay outside the gene matches. The CDR3 length is 14 residues. Looked up from germline, CDR1 is SQVTM and CDR2 is ANQGSEA. CDR3 sequence (DNA): TGCAGCGTTGGAGGAGGGACAGGGTGGGCGACCCAGTACTTC. This gives the protein CSVGGGTGWATQYF.

A few counts support this clone. The chain recombines TRBV5-1 with TRBJ1-1; D unclear. In germline, CDR1 is SGHRS, CDR2 YFSETQ. CDR3 length: 15 amino acids. The germline V and J ends were trimmed by 1 base and 0 bases, with 10 bases remaining between them. The DNA of the CDR3 is TGCGCCAGCAGCTTGTTTCGGAACATGAACACTGAAGCTTTCTTT. Protein product: CASSLFRNMNTEAFF.

As for this clone: Sequence at one end of the junction differs from germline and may be a read error. The J gene is TRBJ2-7, the V gene TRBV20-1; the D gene could be TRBD1 or TRBD2 (6 bases each). The germline V gene has CDR1 DFQATT and CDR2 SNEGSKA (reference sequence). The CDR3 has 11 amino acids. CDR3 region: CSARDRGGGNF. The CDR3 DNA follows: TGCAGTGCTAGAGACAGGGGAGGAGGAAACTTC.

The chain is built from TRBV9 and TRBJ1-1; TRBD1 aligns across 7 bases. Trimming cost V 1 base and J 9 bases; bases outside gene matches: 9. Germline CDR1 reads SGDLS; CDR2 reads YYNGEE. The CDR3 runs to 14 residues. The CDR3 DNA is TGTGCCAGCAGCGTACAGGGACAGCTGGGGAAAGCTTTCTTT. Its protein product is CASSVQGQLGKAFF.

This chain uses TRBV18 with TRBJ1-2; TRBD1 matches 10 bases. In germline, CDR1 is KGHSH, CDR2 LQKENI. This CDR3 is 15 amino acids long. The V segment lost 5 bases and the J segment 6 bases; nucleotides outside the gene matches: 9. The CDR3 sequence is CASSSQSGTGDGYTF. The DNA of the CDR3 is TGTGCCAGCTCATCTCAAAGCGGGACAGGGGATGGCTACACCTTC.

This chain uses TRBV10-3 with TRBJ2-1; D may correspond to TRBD1 or TRBD2 (5 bases each). The germline V gene encodes CDR1 ENHRY and CDR2 SYGVKD. The V end lost 8 bases, the J end lost 7 bases, and 21 bases lay between the germline ends. The length of the CDR3 is 15 residues. The CDR3 region has the DNA TGTGCCATCCTCGCCGGGACGGACCGGTCAAATGAGCAGTTCTTC. Translation: CAILAGTDRSNEQFF.

The chain carries TRBV2 and TRBJ1-6; unclear D gene. The CDR3 covers 12 residues. Trimming pared 3 bases from V and 9 bases from J, leaving 6 bases between. The germline CDR1 and CDR2 sequences are SNHLY and FYNNEI. The CDR3 DNA is TGTGCCAGCAGTGACGGCCCTTCACCCCTCCACTTT. Translated, it gives CASSDGPSPLHF.

The chain has TRBV7-9 and TRBJ1-2; the D is unclear. Per the germline V gene, CDR1 is SEHNR and CDR2 is FQNEAQ (reference sequence). The V end lost 5 bases, the J end lost 4 bases, and 11 bases lay between the germline ends. The CDR3 is made up of 13 amino acids. The CDR3 loop reads CASSEGRSYGYTF. The CDR3 DNA follows: TGTGCCAGCAGCGAAGGACGTTCCTATGGCTACACCTTC.

This clone was seen a handful of times. The chain is built from TRBV28 and TRBJ2-1, with D unclear. This CDR3 spans 14 amino acids. The ends were cut back, 1 base at V and 7 bases at J, with 11 bases in the middle. Germline V gene lookup returns CDR1 MDHEN and CDR2 SYDVKM. The CDR3 DNA reads as TGTGCCAGCAGTTTATCTACGGTACTAAATGAGCAGTTCTTC. Its translation is CASSLSTVLNEQFF.

This chain links TRBV4-1 with TRBJ1-5, with D tentatively TRBD1 (5 bases). Trimming stripped 8 bases from V and 5 bases from J, with 19 bases between. The CDR3 consists of 15 residues. Germline-derived CDR1 and CDR2 are MGHRA and YSYEKL. The CDR3 sequence is CASRLQENGDQPQHF. CDR3 DNA sequence: TGCGCCAGCCGCTTACAGGAAAATGGGGATCAGCCCCAGCATTTT.

The genes are TRBV7-2 and TRBJ2-7; possibly TRBD2 for D (6 bases). The CDR3 is 11 amino acids. Germline CDR1 and CDR2: SGHTA and FQGNSA. The germline V and J ends were trimmed by 5 bases and 6 bases, with 8 bases remaining between them. CDR3 coding DNA: TGTGCCAGCAGCCGGGGGAGCGAGCAGTACTTC. This encodes CASSRGSEQYF.

This clone was picked up a small number of times. The chain recombines TRBV6-1 with TRBJ2-7, with a weak D call TRBD2 (5 bases). The CDR3 has 12 amino acids. From germline, CDR1 is MNHNS and CDR2 SASEGT. Trimming removed 6 bases from V and 2 bases from J, with 8 bases in between. CDR3 coding DNA: TGTGCCAGCAGCGACTACACCTACGAGCAGTACTTC. This codes for CASSDYTYEQYF.

This clone was picked up a small number of times. V gene TRBV29-1 combines with J gene TRBJ2-3; a weak D match, TRBD2 (5 bases). Germline values: CDR1 SQVTM, CDR2 ANQGSEA. With 3 bases removed from V and 2 bases from J, the gap between germline ends came to 12 bases. The CDR3 length is 14 residues. For the CDR3, the DNA is TGCAGCGTTGATCACCACGGACTCACAGATACGCAGTATTTT. Its protein is CSVDHHGLTDTQYF.

The chain links TRBV10-3 to TRBJ1-1; 7 positions match TRBD1. With 6 bases clipped from V and 0 bases from J, the junction kept 4 bases outside the gene matches. The CDR3 is made up of 14 amino acids. Germline V CDR1 and CDR2: ENHRY, SYGVKD. The CDR3 nucleotides are TGTGCCATCAGCCGACAGGGCGTGAACACTGAAGCTTTCTTT. Protein product: CAISRQGVNTEAFF.

The chain combines TRBV2 with TRBJ1-1; 7 nucleotides line up with TRBD1. CDR1 SNHLY and CDR2 FYNNEI come from the germline V gene. CDR3 size: 11 residues. Trimming at V came to 6 bases and at J to 11 bases, leaving 6 bases not matched to a gene. CDR3 in DNA: TGTGCCAGCAGCCTATCAGGGGGGGCTTTCTTT. Translated: CASSLSGGAFF.

This chain joins TRBV20-1 and TRBJ1-2, with D possibly matching TRBD1 (6 bases). V lost 5 bases, J lost 6 bases, and 10 bases lay in between. Germline V gene sequence: CDR1 DFQATT, CDR2 SNEGSKA (reference sequence). CDR3 length: 11 residues. The CDR3 region is CSAGTTNGYTF. The CDR3, as DNA: TGCAGTGCTGGGACAACTAATGGCTACACCTTC.

This clone was seen more than once but under ten times. This chain uses TRBV27 with TRBJ2-5; perhaps D is TRBD1 or TRBD2 (6 bases each). Trimming left V 7 bases short and J 2 bases short, with 11 bases between. This CDR3 region has 13 residues. Germline V gene data show CDR1 as MNHEY and CDR2 as SMNVEV (reference sequence). CDR3 bases: TGTGCCAGCATGGGGGGCATGCAAGAGACCCAGTACTTC. Translated: CASMGGMQETQYF.

V and J are TRBV9 and TRBJ1-4, with unresolved D. The germline CDR1 and CDR2 sequences are SGDLS and YYNGEE. The CDR3 is 14 amino acids. The germline V and J ends were trimmed by 2 bases and 0 bases, with 5 bases remaining between them. CDR3 sequence (DNA): TGTGCCAGCAGCGTCAGTGCAACTAATGAAAAACTGTTTTTT. It yields the protein CASSVSATNEKLFF.

The chain links TRBV7-9 to TRBJ2-5, with D maybe TRBD1 (6 bases). The CDR3 consists of 16 residues. Germline CDR1 is SEHNR and CDR2 is FQNEAQ (reference sequence). V was pared by 1 base and J by 5 bases, with 17 bases between. CDR3 region: CASSLVLLGARETQYF. The CDR3 nucleotides are TGTGCCAGCAGCTTAGTACTCTTGGGGGCGCGGGAGACCCAGTACTTC.

This chain connects TRBV7-3 to TRBJ1-1; TRBD1 matches 9 bases. The CDR3 contains 15 residues. V gave up 5 bases and J gave up 1 base; unmatched junction bases: 5. Germline assignment: CDR1 SGHTA and CDR2 FQGTGA. CDR3 nucleotide sequence: TGTGCCAGCAGCATCGGGACAGGGACGAACACTGAAGCTTTCTTT. Translated: CASSIGTGTNTEAFF.